This TCR beta chain was sequenced for a study of T cells expressing NK-cell markers. At the level of the study: It was from sorted CD3+CD56+NKG2C+, CD3+CD56+NKG2C- and CD3+CD56-NKG2C+ T cells that TCR beta repertoires came.

The CDR3 contains 15 residues. Germline lookup yields CDR1 LGHDT and CDR2 YNNKEL (reference sequence). One entry per CDR3 protein, without DNA, is what TCRdb gives after re-calling the 5' RACE reads. The sample has approximately 550,000 distinct CDR3 sequences; the top ten hold roughly 3.4%. The TCR comes from a young man in good health. The specimen was blood T cells: a sorted CD56 or NKG2C T cell subset, CD4+ or CD8+ T cells, or bulk PBMC T cells (not recorded which). The chain joins TRBV3-1 to TRBJ2-7; TCRdb gives TRBD1 as the D gene, but with no DNA this cannot be confirmed. The CDR3 here is CASEQAAGSAYEQYF.